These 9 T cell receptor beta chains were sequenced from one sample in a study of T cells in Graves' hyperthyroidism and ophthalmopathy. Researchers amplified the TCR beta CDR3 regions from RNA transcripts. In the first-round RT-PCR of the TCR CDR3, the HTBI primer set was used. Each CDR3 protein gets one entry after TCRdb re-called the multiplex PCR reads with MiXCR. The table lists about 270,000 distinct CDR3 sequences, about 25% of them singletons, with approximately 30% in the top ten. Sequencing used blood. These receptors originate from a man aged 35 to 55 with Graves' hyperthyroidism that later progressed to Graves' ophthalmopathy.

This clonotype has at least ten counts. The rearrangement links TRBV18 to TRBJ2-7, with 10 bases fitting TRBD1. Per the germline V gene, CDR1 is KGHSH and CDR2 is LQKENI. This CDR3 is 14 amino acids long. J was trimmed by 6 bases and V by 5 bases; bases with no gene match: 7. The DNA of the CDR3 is TGTGCCAGCTCAACCGGGACAGGGGATGGCGAGCAGTACTTC. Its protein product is CASSTGTGDGEQYF. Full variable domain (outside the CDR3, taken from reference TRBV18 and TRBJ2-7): NAGVMQNPRHLVRRRGQEARLRCSPMKGHSHVYWYRQLPEEGLKFMVYLQKENIIDESGMPKERFSAEFPKEGPSILRIQQVVRGDSAAYFCASSTGTGDGEQYFGPGTRLTVT.

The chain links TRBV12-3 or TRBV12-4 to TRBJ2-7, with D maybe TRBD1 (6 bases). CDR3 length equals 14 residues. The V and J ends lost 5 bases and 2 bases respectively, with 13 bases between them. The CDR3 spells CASSLTGSPYEQYF. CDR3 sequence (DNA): TGTGCCAGCAGTCTTACAGGGTCCCCCTACGAGCAGTACTTC.

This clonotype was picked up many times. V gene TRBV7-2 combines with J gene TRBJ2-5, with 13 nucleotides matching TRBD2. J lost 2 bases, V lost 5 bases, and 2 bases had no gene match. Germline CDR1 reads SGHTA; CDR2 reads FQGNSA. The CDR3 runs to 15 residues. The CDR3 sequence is CASSMGLAGQETQYF. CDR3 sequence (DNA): TGTGCCAGCAGCATGGGACTAGCGGGACAAGAGACCCAGTACTTC.

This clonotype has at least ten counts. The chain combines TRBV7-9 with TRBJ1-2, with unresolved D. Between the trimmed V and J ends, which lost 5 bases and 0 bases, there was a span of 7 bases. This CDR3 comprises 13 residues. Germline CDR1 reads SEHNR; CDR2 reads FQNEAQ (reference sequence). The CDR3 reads CASSPLANYGYTF. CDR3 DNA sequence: TGTGCCAGCAGCCCCCTGGCTAACTATGGCTACACCTTC. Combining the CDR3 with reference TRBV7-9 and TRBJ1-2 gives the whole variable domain DTGVSQNPRHKITKRGQNVTFRCDPISEHNRLYWYRQTLGQGPEFLTYFQNEAQLEKSRLLSDRFSAERPKGSFSTLEIQRTEQGDSAMYLCASSPLANYGYTFGSGTRLTVV.

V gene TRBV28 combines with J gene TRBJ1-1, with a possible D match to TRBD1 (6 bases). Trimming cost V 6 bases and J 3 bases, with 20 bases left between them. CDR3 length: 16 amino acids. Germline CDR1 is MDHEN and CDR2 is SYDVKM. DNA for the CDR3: TGTGCCAGCAGACGACCCCAGAACAGGGAGGACACTGAAGCTTTCTTT. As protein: CASRRPQNREDTEAFF.

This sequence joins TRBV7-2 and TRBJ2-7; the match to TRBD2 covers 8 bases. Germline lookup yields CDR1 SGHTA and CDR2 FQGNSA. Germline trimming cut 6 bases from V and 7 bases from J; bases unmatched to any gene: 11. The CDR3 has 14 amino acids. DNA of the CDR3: TGTGCCAGCAGTGTTACTAGCGGCCTCTGGGAGCAGTACTTC. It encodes CASSVTSGLWEQYF.

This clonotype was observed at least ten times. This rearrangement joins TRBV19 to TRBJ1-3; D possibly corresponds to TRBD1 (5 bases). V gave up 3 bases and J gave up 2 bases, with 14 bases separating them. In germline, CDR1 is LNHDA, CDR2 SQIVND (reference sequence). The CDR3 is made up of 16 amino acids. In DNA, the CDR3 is TGTGCCAGTAGTATCAGAGGGGTTCCGACTGGAAACACCATATATTTT. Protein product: CASSIRGVPTGNTIYF. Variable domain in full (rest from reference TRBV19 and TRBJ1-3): DGGITQSPKYLFRKEGQNVTLSCEQNLNHDAMYWYRQDPGQGLRLIYYSQIVNDFQKGDIAEGYSVSREKKESFPLTVTSAQKNPTAFYLCASSIRGVPTGNTIYFGEGSWLTVV.

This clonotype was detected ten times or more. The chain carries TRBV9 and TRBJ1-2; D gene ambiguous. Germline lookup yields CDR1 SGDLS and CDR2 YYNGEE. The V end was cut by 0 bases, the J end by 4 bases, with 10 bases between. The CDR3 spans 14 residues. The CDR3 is CASSVEEGPYGYTF. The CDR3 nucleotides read TGTGCCAGCAGCGTAGAAGAGGGCCCCTATGGCTACACCTTC.

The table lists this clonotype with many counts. The CDR3 sequence: CSARPNQLRNYEQYF. For the CDR3, the DNA is TGCAGTGCTAGACCCAACCAACTCCGGAACTACGAGCAGTACTTC. This chain joins TRBV20-1 and TRBJ2-7; D is ambiguous. V lost 2 bases and J 3 bases, leaving 17 bases between the germline ends. This CDR3 has 15 residues. The germline CDR1 and CDR2 sequences are DFQATT and SNEGSKA (reference sequence).